This entry lists 8 T cell receptor beta chains sequenced from one sample in a study of T cell repertoires in cytomegalovirus infection. From the reads, TCRdb called clonotypes with MiXCR, one entry per CDR3 protein. The table has approximately 910,000 distinct CDR3 sequences, roughly a third seen once; the top ten hold roughly 13%. The antigens these receptors bind are not known. The sample was cultured CD8+ T cells from PBMCs, taken from culture after CMV antigen stimulation. The receptors come from a human donor in good health (CMV status not recorded). Some clones in this sample may be carry-over from other donors' samples.

This rearrangement joins TRBV5-4 to TRBJ2-3, with 14 bases fitting TRBD2. The CDR3 has 15 amino acids. Germline assignment: CDR1 SGHNT and CDR2 YYREEE (reference sequence). The V gene end was trimmed by 4 bases and the J gene end by 4 bases; junction bases not matched to a gene: 2. The CDR3 reads CASSGGLAGADTQYF. The CDR3 nucleotides read TGTGCCAGCAGCGGGGGACTAGCGGGAGCAGATACGCAGTATTTT.

This chain joins TRBV27 and TRBJ2-7, with a weak D call TRBD1 (6 bases). This CDR3 has 11 amino acids. V lost 7 bases to trimming and J lost 9 bases, with 13 bases between them. CDR1 and CDR2 from the germline V gene are MNHEY and SMNVEV (reference sequence). The CDR3 sequence: CASKQGRVQYF. The CDR3 DNA reads TGTGCCAGCAAGCAGGGGCGCGTGCAGTACTTC.

There are a few counts of this clonotype. The V call is TRBV27, the J call TRBJ2-5, with D possibly being TRBD2 (5 bases). Between the trimmed V and J ends, which lost 0 bases and 2 bases, there was a span of 7 bases. CDR3 size: 14 residues. Germline assignment: CDR1 MNHEY and CDR2 SMNVEV (reference sequence). CDR3 nucleotide sequence: TGTGCCAGCAGTTTATCCCGGGGTCAAGAGACCCAGTACTTC. It codes for CASSLSRGQETQYF.

This clonotype was seen ten or more times. The chain couples TRBV12-3 or TRBV12-4 to TRBJ2-7; D remains unclear. CDR3 length equals 13 residues. V was pared by 8 bases and J by 0 bases, with 11 bases between. The CDR3 bases are TGTGCCAGCTCGCGATGGGACTCCTACGAGCAGTACGTC. Translation gives CASSRWDSYEQYV.

As regards this clonotype: One junction end disagrees with the germline gene, perhaps due to a read error. The chain carries TRBV7-9 and TRBJ1-1; 9 nucleotides align to TRBD1. This CDR3 is built from 14 residues. Germline CDR1 is SEHNR and CDR2 is FQNEAQ (reference sequence). CDR3 in amino acids: CTSSSTGGNTEAFF. CDR3 nucleotide sequence: TGTACCAGCAGCTCCACAGGGGGCAACACTGAAGCTTTCTTT.

This clonotype was seen only a few times. This rearrangement joins TRBV19 to TRBJ2-1; D is perhaps TRBD1 (6 bases). The CDR3 runs 15 residues. Germline lookup yields CDR1 LNHDA and CDR2 SQIVND (reference sequence). The V end was cut by 1 base, the J end by 2 bases, with 9 bases between. The CDR3 here is CASSIGTGTYNEQFF. The CDR3 nucleotides are TGTGCCAGTAGTATAGGAACAGGGACCTACAATGAGCAGTTCTTC.

The rearrangement links TRBV6-1 to TRBJ2-7; TRBD2 aligns across 8 bases. Unmatched junction bases numbered 5, after V lost 2 bases and J lost 2 bases. This CDR3 has 15 residues. CDR1 and CDR2 from the germline V gene are MNHNS and SASEGT. The CDR3 sequence is CASSELSGGTYEQYV. As DNA, the CDR3 is TGTGCCAGCAGTGAATTGAGCGGGGGCACCTACGAGCAGTACGTC.

This clonotype was detected only a few times. The chain employs TRBV7-6 and TRBJ2-1, with 9 bases aligning to TRBD1. The CDR3 extends over 16 amino acids. Trimming at V came to 1 base and at J to 6 bases, leaving 7 bases not matched to a gene. CDR1 is SGHVS, CDR2 FNYEAQ, per germline. CDR3 coding DNA: TGTGCCAGCAGCTTAGGGACAGGGGTGTTTTTCAATGAGCAGTTCTTC. It is translated as CASSLGTGVFFNEQFF.